Below are 13 T cell receptor beta chains sequenced from a single sample in a study of T cell repertoires in cytomegalovirus infection. TCRdb reprocessed the reads with MiXCR, giving one entry per CDR3 protein. The top ten hold approximately 18% of the sample, which has hundreds of thousands of distinct CDR3 sequences, around a third seen once. Their target antigens are unknown. Sample: cultured PBMCs, taken from culture after CMV antigen stimulation. These receptor sequences come from a human donor in good health (CMV status not recorded). Some clones in this sample may be carry-over from other donors' samples.

The V and J genes are TRBV4-1 and TRBJ2-7; 10 bases map to TRBD1. The CDR3 is made up of 16 amino acids. Per the germline V gene, CDR1 is MGHRA and CDR2 is YSYEKL. V gave up 4 bases and J gave up 4 bases; unmatched junction bases: 10. In DNA, the CDR3 is TGCGCCAGCAGCCCAGGGTTGGGGACAGGGGTATACGAGCAGTACTTC. This codes for CASSPGLGTGVYEQYF.

This clonotype was seen a few times. The chain links TRBV12-3 or TRBV12-4 to TRBJ1-2; no reliable D call. V lost 7 bases, J lost 2 bases, and 14 bases lay in between. The CDR3 is 14 amino acids. This CDR3 is CASTVRLPNYGYTF. Here the CDR3 DNA reads TGTGCCAGCACTGTTCGGCTCCCCAACTATGGCTACACCTTC.

The J gene is TRBJ2-3, the V gene TRBV28; D remains ambiguous. The CDR3 is made up of 13 amino acids. CDR1 MDHEN and CDR2 SYDVKM come from the germline V gene. Trimming removed 5 bases from V and 2 bases from J, with 8 bases in between. This CDR3 is CASSKSNTDTQYF. The DNA of the CDR3 is TGTGCCAGCAGTAAGAGCAACACAGATACGCAGTATTTT.

The V call is TRBV6-6, the J call TRBJ2-7, with 7 bases fitting TRBD2. After removal of 7 bases from V and 3 bases from J, the junction contained 21 bases not matched to a gene. The germline CDR1 and CDR2 sequences are MNHNY and SVGAGI (reference sequence). This CDR3 comprises 18 residues. CDR3 in DNA: TGTGCCAGCATCGGGGGGTCAGGGTCGGGCGGGGAAGTCTACGAGCAGTACTTC. It specifies CASIGGSGSGGEVYEQYF.

This clonotype was picked up a small number of times. This chain joins TRBV6-2 or TRBV6-3 and TRBJ2-3, with 12 bases matching TRBD2. Germline V CDR1 and CDR2: MNHEY, SVGEGT. Germline trimming cut 2 bases from V and 8 bases from J; bases unmatched to any gene: 5. The CDR3 totals 15 residues. For the CDR3, the DNA is TGTGCCAGCAGTTACCGGCTAGCGGGAGGGGGTACGCAGTATTTT. Protein sequence: CASSYRLAGGGTQYF.

The chain recombines TRBV4-1 with TRBJ1-5; 10 bases are shared with TRBD1. After removal of 0 bases from V and 7 bases from J, the junction contained 12 bases not matched to a gene. The CDR3 covers 18 residues. From germline, CDR1 is MGHRA and CDR2 YSYEKL. The CDR3 DNA reads TGCGCCAGCAGCCAAGATCGGACAGGGGGGTCAACTAGGCAGCCCCAGCATTTT. Protein: CASSQDRTGGSTRQPQHF.

This clonotype has a handful of counts. J is TRBJ2-1 and V is TRBV7-2; D is perhaps TRBD1 or TRBD2 (5 bases each). V was trimmed by 6 bases and J by 5 bases, leaving 14 bases between them. This CDR3 spans 14 amino acids. Germline loops: CDR1 SGHTA, CDR2 FQGNSA. The CDR3 DNA follows: TGTGCCAGCAGGAACGTGTGGGGGAACAATGAGCAGTTCTTC. This encodes CASRNVWGNNEQFF.

The rearrangement links TRBV6-2 or TRBV6-3 to TRBJ2-2; 7 nucleotides line up with TRBD2. The germline CDR1 and CDR2 sequences are MNHEY and SVGEGT. The ends lost 6 bases at V and 0 bases at J; junction bases unmatched: 4. There are 15 residues in the CDR3. The CDR3 sequence is CASRTSAANTGELFF. Written as DNA, the CDR3 is TGTGCCAGCAGAACTAGCGCGGCGAACACCGGGGAGCTGTTTTTT.

The chain links TRBV6-1 to TRBJ1-1; TRBD1 agrees at 8 bases. CDR1 and CDR2 (germline): MNHNS, SASEGT. The CDR3 is 16 residues long. The J segment lost 5 bases and the V segment lost 2 bases, leaving 10 bases of the junction unmatched. This CDR3 is CASSENPQGARTEAFF. CDR3 DNA: TGTGCCAGCAGTGAAAACCCTCAGGGGGCGCGAACTGAAGCTTTCTTT.

This clonotype was seen once. Since a much larger clone is just one base distant, this may be a read error. The chain recombines TRBV7-2 with TRBJ2-5; tentatively, D is TRBD2 (5 bases). The length of the CDR3 is 14 residues. Trimming pared 0 bases from V and 4 bases from J, leaving 9 bases between. Germline V gene lookup returns CDR1 SGHTA and CDR2 FQGNSA. This CDR3 reads CASSLASAGETQYF. Here the CDR3 DNA reads TGTGCCAGCAGCTTAGCGTCCGCGGGAGAGACCCAGTACTTC.

This clonotype was recorded a few times. The rearrangement uses TRBV4-1 and TRBJ2-7, with 7 bases fitting TRBD2. The CDR3 runs to 15 residues. CDR1 and CDR2 from the germline V gene are MGHRA and YSYEKL. V lost 3 bases, J lost 7 bases, and 12 bases stayed unmatched. The CDR3 DNA sequence: TGCGCCAGCAGCCATCGCAGCGGGACTCCCGGGGAGCAGTACTTC. The encoded protein is CASSHRSGTPGEQYF.

This clonotype was observed a handful of times. This chain connects TRBV29-1 to TRBJ2-1, with D possibly TRBD2 on 6 matching bases. This CDR3 comprises 13 residues. Deletions cut 0 bases from V and 10 bases from J, with 13 bases between. Germline values: CDR1 SQVTM, CDR2 ANQGSEA. CDR3 sequence (DNA): TGCAGCGTTGAAGATCAGCGGAGGGAAGAGCAGTTCTTC. This codes for CSVEDQRREEQFF.

The chain links TRBV5-1 to TRBJ1-6; 7 bases map to TRBD1. With V trimmed by 4 bases and J by 9 bases, 7 bases remained unmatched. Germline V gene data show CDR1 as SGHRS and CDR2 as YFSETQ. The CDR3 runs 14 residues. CDR3 in DNA: TGCGCCAGCAGCCAGGACAGGTTTTCTTCACCCCTCCACTTT. This translates into CASSQDRFSSPLHF.